This TCR beta chain was found in a study of T cell responses to AZD1222 COVID-19 vaccine. Across the whole study: Pooled together were second doses at about 4 or about 12 weeks.

Trimming cost V 2 bases and J 6 bases, with 14 bases left between them. Looked up from germline, CDR1 is SNHLY and CDR2 is FYNNEI. The CDR3 has 15 residues. TCRdb's copy holds only in-frame clones and misses some; the assay was immunoSEQ multiplex PCR. The sample holds 180,000 or so clones, roughly 94% seen once. This clone is a singleton in its sample. The TCR comes from an adult in good health. The V call is TRBV2, the J call TRBJ1-5; D gene ambiguous. This specimen was peripheral blood, taken on day 0 of AZD1222 vaccination. CDR3 protein: CASSEREGMGQPQHF. The CDR3 DNA follows: TGTGCCAGCAGTGAAAGGGAGGGAATGGGTCAGCCCCAGCATTTT.